The 2 T cell receptor beta chains below were found in one sample sequenced in a study of T cells in localized non-small cell lung cancer. The protocol was immunoSEQ multiplex PCR, while the TCRdb copy is restricted to in-frame clones and leaves out a portion. The repertoire holds under 150,000 clones, about 89% seen once, with approximately 1.7% in the top ten. This material consisted of peripheral blood, taken before any cancer treatment. The source of these receptors is an older female donor with stage I lung adenocarcinoma.

The rearrangement links TRBV9 to TRBJ2-7, with D perhaps matching TRBD2 (5 bases). Germline loops: CDR1 SGDLS, CDR2 YYNGEE. Trimming took off 0 bases at V and 2 bases at J, with 12 bases between the two ends. There are 15 residues in the CDR3. The CDR3 is CASSVAAGAAYEQYF. The CDR3 nucleotides are TGTGCCAGCAGCGTAGCGGCGGGCGCCGCCTACGAGCAGTACTTC.

The chain links TRBV5-4 to TRBJ1-2, with D unresolved. Germline CDR1 reads SGHNT; CDR2 reads YYREEE (reference sequence). The CDR3 is made up of 14 amino acids. V lost 0 bases, J lost 2 bases, and 8 bases lay in between. The CDR3 region is CASSLVGGNYGYTF. The CDR3 DNA follows: TGTGCCAGCAGCTTGGTAGGAGGGAACTATGGCTACACCTTC. The full variable domain, in which reference TRBV5-4 and TRBJ1-2 provide the parts outside the CDR3, is ETGVTQSPTHLIKTRGQQVTLRCSSQSGHNTVSWYQQALGQGPQFIFQYYREEENGRGNFPPRFSGLQFPNYSSELNVNALELDDSALYLCASSLVGGNYGYTFGSGTRLTVV.